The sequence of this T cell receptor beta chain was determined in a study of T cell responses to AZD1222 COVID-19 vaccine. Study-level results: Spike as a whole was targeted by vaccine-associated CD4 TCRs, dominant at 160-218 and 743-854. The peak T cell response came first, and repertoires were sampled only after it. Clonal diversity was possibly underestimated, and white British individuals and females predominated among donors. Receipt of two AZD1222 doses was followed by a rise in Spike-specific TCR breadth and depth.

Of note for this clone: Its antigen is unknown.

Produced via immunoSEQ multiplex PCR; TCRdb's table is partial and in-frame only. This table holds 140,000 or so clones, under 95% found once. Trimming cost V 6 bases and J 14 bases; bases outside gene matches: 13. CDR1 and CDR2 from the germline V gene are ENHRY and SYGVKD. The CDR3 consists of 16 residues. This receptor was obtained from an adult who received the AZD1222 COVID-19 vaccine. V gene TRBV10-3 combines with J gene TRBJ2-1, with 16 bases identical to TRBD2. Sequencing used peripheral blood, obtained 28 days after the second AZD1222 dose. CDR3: CAIRTSTGLAGGDKFF. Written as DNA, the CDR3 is TGTGCCATCAGGACGTCAACGGGACTAGCGGGAGGGGATAAGTTCTTC.